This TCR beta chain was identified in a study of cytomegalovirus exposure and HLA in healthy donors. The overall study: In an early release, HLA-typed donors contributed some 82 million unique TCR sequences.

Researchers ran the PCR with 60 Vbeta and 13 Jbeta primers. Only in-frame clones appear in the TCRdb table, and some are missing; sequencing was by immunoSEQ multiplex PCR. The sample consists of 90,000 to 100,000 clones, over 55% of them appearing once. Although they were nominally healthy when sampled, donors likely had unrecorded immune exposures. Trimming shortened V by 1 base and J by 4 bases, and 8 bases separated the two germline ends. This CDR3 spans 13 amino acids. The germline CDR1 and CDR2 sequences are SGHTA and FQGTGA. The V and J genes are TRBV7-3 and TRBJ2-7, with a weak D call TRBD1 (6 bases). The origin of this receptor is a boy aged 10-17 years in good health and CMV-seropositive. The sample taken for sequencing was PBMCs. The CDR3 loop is CASSLIRGYEQYF. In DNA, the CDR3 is TGTGCCAGCAGCTTAATCAGGGGTTACGAGCAGTACTTC.